This TCR beta chain appears in the sequencing data of a study of Graves' ophthalmopathy and Graves' hyperthyroidism. Amplification of TCR beta CDR3 regions used RNA transcripts. The workflow started with a first-round RT-PCR run with HTBI primers and then moved on to a second-round multiplex PCR. TCRdb reanalysed the multiplex PCR reads using MiXCR and keeps one entry per CDR3 protein. The data contain about 620,000 distinct CDR3 sequences, about 24% of them singletons. The receptor comes from a woman between 18 and 29 years old with stable Graves' hyperthyroidism. Some clones in this sample may be carry-over from other donors' samples. The sequencing input was peripheral blood.

CDR3: CASSLALIAGNYEQYF. In DNA form, the CDR3 reads TGTGCCAGCAGTTTAGCTCTGATAGCGGGGAACTACGAGCAGTACTTC. The chain combines TRBV12-3 or TRBV12-4 with TRBJ2-7, with TRBD2 identical over 8 bases. V shed 0 bases, J shed 3 bases, and the junction held 7 bases outside the gene matches. The CDR3 is 16 residues long.